This T cell receptor beta chain was recovered during a study of blood T cell repertoires in COVID-19. Study overall: Whether acute or convalescent, the COVID-19 samples came from the United States, Italy and Spain. Nucleic acid was either cDNA or gDNA, and it came from T cells, B-cell-depleted T cells, or PBMCs.

Original methodology: Reference gene primer amplification yielded estimated nucleated cell counts. The table came from immunoSEQ multiplex PCR; TCRdb's copy has only in-frame clones and leaves some out. V, J and clone size derive from that table, while D and trimming were established from the DNA sequence. The sample holds about 150,000 clones; over 65% are singletons and the top ten take 2.2%. The sample holds a few counts of this clone. CDR1 is SGHTA, CDR2 FQGNSA, per germline. CDR3 size: 13 residues. V gave up 3 bases and J gave up 7 bases; unmatched junction bases: 3. The genes are TRBV7-2 and TRBJ1-5; 7 nucleotides align to TRBD1. This receptor was identified in a man between 65 and 85 years old with acute or convalescent COVID-19. Material: peripheral blood. The CDR3 DNA follows: TGTGCCAGCAGCTTGACAGGGTCGCAGCCCCAGCATTTT. Its translation: CASSLTGSQPQHF. The whole variable domain, filled in from reference TRBV7-2 and TRBJ1-5, reads GAGVSQSPSNKVTEKGKDVELRCDPISGHTALYWYRQSLGQGLEFLIYFQGNSAPDKSGLPSDRFSAERTGGSVSTLTIQRTQQEDSAVYLCASSLTGSQPQHFGDGTRLSIL.